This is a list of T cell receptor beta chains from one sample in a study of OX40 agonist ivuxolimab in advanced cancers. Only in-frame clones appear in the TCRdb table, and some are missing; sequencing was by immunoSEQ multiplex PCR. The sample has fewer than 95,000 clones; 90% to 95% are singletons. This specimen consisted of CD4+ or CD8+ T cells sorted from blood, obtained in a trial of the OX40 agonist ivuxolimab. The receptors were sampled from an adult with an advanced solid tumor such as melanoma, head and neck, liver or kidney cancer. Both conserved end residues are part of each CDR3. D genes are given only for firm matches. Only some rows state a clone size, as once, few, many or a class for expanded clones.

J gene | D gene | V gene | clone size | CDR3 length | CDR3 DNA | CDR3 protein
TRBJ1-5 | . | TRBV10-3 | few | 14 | TGTGCCATCAGTGACCGATCGTCCGATCAGCCCCAGCATTTT | CAISDRSSDQPQHF
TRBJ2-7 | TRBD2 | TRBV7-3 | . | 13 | TGTGCCAGCAGCCTCATTAGCGGGTACGAGCAGTACTTC | CASSLISGYEQYF
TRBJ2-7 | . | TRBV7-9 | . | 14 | TGTGCCAGCAGCCAAGTCATCGGTTCCTACGAGCAGTACTTC | CASSQVIGSYEQYF
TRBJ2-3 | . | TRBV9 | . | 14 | TGTGCCAGCAGCGTAGGACTGCCGGCAGATACGCAGTATTTT | CASSVGLPADTQYF
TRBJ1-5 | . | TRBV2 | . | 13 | TGTGCCAGCAGGGGTGAAATCAATCAGCCCCAGCATTTT | CASRGEINQPQHF
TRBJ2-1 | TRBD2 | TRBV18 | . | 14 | TGTGCCAGCTCTGGGACTATATCAGACAATGAGCAGTTCTTC | CASSGTISDNEQFF
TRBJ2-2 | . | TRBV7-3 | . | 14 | TGTGCCAGCAGCTTACTGGGAAGGGCCGGGGAGCTGTTTTTT | CASSLLGRAGELFF
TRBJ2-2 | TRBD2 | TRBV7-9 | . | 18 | TGTGCCAGCAGCGCCTGGGGGACTAGCGGGAGTTCCACCGGGGAGCTGTTTTTT | CASSAWGTSGSSTGELFF
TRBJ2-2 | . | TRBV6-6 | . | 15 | TGTGCCAGCAGGCGGGGAGCGGCGAACACCGGGGAGCTGTTTTTT | CASRRGAANTGELFF
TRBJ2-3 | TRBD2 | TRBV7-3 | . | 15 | TGTGCCAGCAGCTTAGGACTAGCGGGAGGTTATACGCAGTATTTT | CASSLGLAGGYTQYF
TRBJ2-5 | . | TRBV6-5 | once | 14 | TGTGCCAGCAGTTACGGTCGGCTCCAAGAGACCCAGTACTTC | CASSYGRLQETQYF
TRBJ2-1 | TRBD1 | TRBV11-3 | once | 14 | TGTGCCAGCAGCCTGTACCGACAGGGCTATGAGCAGTTCTTC | CASSLYRQGYEQFF
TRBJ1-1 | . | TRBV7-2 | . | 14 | TGTGCCAGCAGCTTAGCGAAGGGTTATACTGAAGCTTTCTTT | CASSLAKGYTEAFF
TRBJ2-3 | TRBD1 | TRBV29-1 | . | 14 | TGCAGCGTTGACGAGACAGGGAGCACAGATACGCAGTATTTT | CSVDETGSTDTQYF
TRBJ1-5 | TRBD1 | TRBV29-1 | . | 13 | TGCAGCGTGGCAGGGGGCAACAATCAGCCCCAGCATTTT | CSVAGGNNQPQHF
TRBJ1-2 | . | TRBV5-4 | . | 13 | TGTGCCAGCAGCTTGGCCGGAGTTAATGGCTACACCTTC | CASSLAGVNGYTF
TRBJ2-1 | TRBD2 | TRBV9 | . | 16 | TGTGCCAGCAGCGTAGTCCCCGGCGGGAGAATGAATGAGCAGTTCTTC | CASSVVPGGRMNEQFF
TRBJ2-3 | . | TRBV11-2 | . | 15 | TGTGCCAGCAGCCCGCTGACAGGATACACAGATACGCAGTATTTT | CASSPLTGYTDTQYF
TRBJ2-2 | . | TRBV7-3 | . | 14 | TGTGCCAGCAGCTTAGTGGGAAACACCGGGGAGCTGTTTTTT | CASSLVGNTGELFF
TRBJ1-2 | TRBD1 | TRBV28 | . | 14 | TGTGCCAGCAGTCCCCCGGGACAGTACTATGGCTACACCTTC | CASSPPGQYYGYTF
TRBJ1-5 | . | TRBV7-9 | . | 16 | TGTGCCAGCAGCTTAGGGGACAACTTGAGCAATCAGCCCCAGCATTTT | CASSLGDNLSNQPQHF
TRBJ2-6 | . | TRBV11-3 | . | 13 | TGTGCCAGCAATCCCTCTGGGGCCAACGTCCTGACTTTC | CASNPSGANVLTF
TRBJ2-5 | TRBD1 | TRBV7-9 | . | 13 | TGTGCCAGCAGCCCGGGACAGGGGATTACCCAGTACTTC | CASSPGQGITQYF
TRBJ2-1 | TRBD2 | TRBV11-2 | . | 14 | TGTGCCAGCAGCTTTTTCGGGAGGTTGTATGAGCAGTTCTTC | CASSFFGRLYEQFF
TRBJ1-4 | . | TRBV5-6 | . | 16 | TGTGCCAGCAGCTTGTGGGCACGACAGGTAGATGAAAAACTGTTTTTT | CASSLWARQVDEKLFF
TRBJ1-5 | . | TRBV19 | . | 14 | TGTGCCAGTAGTTGGGCGGATAGCAATCAGCCCCAGCATTTT | CASSWADSNQPQHF
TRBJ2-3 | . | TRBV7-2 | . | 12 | TGTGCCAGCAGCATCGGAGGCGATACGCAGTATTTT | CASSIGGDTQYF
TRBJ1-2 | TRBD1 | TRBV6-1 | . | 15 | TGTGCCAGCACCTGGGACAGAGTGTCTAACTATGGCTACACCTTC | CASTWDRVSNYGYTF
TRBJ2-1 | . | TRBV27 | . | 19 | TGTGCCAGCAGTAGCCGGGACATCGGAGGTCTACGGGCTATCTATGAGCAGTTCTTC | CASSSRDIGGLRAIYEQFF
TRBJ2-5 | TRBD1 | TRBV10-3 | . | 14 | TGTGCCATCAGGGCAGACAGGGGGGGAGAGACCCAGTACTTC | CAIRADRGGETQYF
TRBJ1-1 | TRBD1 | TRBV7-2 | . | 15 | TGTGCCAGCAGGAGGGATCGACAGGGGAACACTGAAGCTTTCTTT | CASRRDRQGNTEAFF
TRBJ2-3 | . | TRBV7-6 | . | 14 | TGTGCCAGCAGCTTAAATTACGGGCCAGATACGCAGTATTTT | CASSLNYGPDTQYF
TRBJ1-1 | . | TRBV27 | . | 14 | TGTGCCAGCAGTTCCCTCCGATCTTCCGCTGAAGCTTTCTTT | CASSSLRSSAEAFF
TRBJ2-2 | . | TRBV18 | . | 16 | TGTGCCAGCTCACCACAGGCCCCCTGGAACACCGGGGAGCTGTTTTTT | CASSPQAPWNTGELFF
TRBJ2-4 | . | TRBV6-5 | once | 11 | TGTGCCAGCAGACAGAAAAACATTCAGTACTTC | CASRQKNIQYF
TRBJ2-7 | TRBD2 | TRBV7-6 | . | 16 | TGTGCCAGCAGCTTAGCCCCGACTAGCGGAGGGTACGAGCAGTACTTC | CASSLAPTSGGYEQYF
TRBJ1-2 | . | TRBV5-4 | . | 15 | TGTGCCAGCAGCCTCCCGGGACGGACGTACTATGGCTACACCTTC | CASSLPGRTYYGYTF
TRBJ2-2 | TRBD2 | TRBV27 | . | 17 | TGTGCCAGCAGCCGATACAGCGGGAGGGGTAACACCGGGGAGCTGTTTTTT | CASSRYSGRGNTGELFF
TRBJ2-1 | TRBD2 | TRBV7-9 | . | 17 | TGTGCCAGCAGCCCCGCGGCAAGCGGGAGAGCATACAATGAGCAGTTCTTC | CASSPAASGRAYNEQFF
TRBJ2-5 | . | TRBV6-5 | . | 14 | TGTGCCAGCAGTTACTCCTCGGCAATAGGGACCCAGTACTTC | CASSYSSAIGTQYF
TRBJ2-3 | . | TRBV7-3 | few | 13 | TGTGCCAGCAGAGAATCTAGCACAGATACGCAGTATTTT | CASRESSTDTQYF
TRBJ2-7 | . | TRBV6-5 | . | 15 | TGTGCCAGCAGTTACTCGCGGGGCCTCTCCTACGAGCAGTACTTC | CASSYSRGLSYEQYF
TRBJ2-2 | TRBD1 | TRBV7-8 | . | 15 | TGTGCCAGCAGGGAGACAGGGGAGCGGGCCGGGGAGCTGTTTTTT | CASRETGERAGELFF
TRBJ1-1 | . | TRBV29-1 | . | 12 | TGCAGCGCCGAATGGGGTGGCACTGAAGCTTTCTTT | CSAEWGGTEAFF
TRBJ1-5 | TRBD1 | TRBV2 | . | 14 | TGTGCCAGCAGTCGGACAGGGTCCAATCAGCCCCAGCATTTT | CASSRTGSNQPQHF
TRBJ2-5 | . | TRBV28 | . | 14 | TGTGCCAGCAGTTTAGGTGCCACCCAAGAGACCCAGTACTTC | CASSLGATQETQYF